Each of the 31 T cell receptor beta chains below was sequenced from the same sample in a study of T cells in Graves' hyperthyroidism and ophthalmopathy. RNA transcripts provided the source from which TCR beta CDR3 regions were amplified. The primer set for the first-round RT-PCR of the TCR CDR3 was HTBI. TCRdb recomputed calls from the multiplex PCR reads with MiXCR, one row per CDR3 protein. The sample lists about 380,000 distinct CDR3 sequences, 14% occurring once. The sample taken for sequencing was blood. The receptor set was obtained from a woman aged 55-70 years with Graves' hyperthyroidism.

In its sample, this clonotype was seen many times. V usage is TRBV12-3 or TRBV12-4 and J usage is TRBJ2-7; 7 bases are shared with TRBD2. The ends lost 6 bases at V and 6 bases at J; junction bases unmatched: 5. CDR3 length: 12 amino acids. The chain's CDR3 is CASRTSQGEQYF. The CDR3 coding sequence is TGTGCCAGCAGGACTAGCCAGGGCGAGCAGTACTTC.

Many counts were recorded for this clonotype. V gene TRBV28 combines with J gene TRBJ2-7; 8 bases align to TRBD2. The CDR3 has 15 residues. V shed 3 bases and J 1 base; nucleotides not matched to a gene: 5. CDR1 is MDHEN, CDR2 SYDVKM, per germline. The CDR3 region is CASSFSGSRSYEQYF. The CDR3 DNA is TGTGCCAGCAGTTTCAGCGGGAGCCGATCCTACGAGCAGTACTTC.

This clonotype came up once. It may be a read error: a sequence one base away is much more abundant. In DNA form, the CDR3 reads TGTGCCATCAGTGAGGTGACCACCGACAATGAGCAGTCCTTC. It yields the protein CAISEVTTDNEQSF. This chain uses TRBV10-3 with TRBJ2-1, with D unclear. Germline loops: CDR1 ENHRY, CDR2 SYGVKD. There are 14 residues in the CDR3.

The chain couples TRBV24-1 to TRBJ2-7, with D possibly being TRBD1 or TRBD2 (6 bases each). Between the trimmed V and J ends, which lost 9 bases and 6 bases, there was a span of 17 bases. Germline values: CDR1 KGHDR, CDR2 SFDVKD. This CDR3 spans 13 amino acids. CDR3 region: CATRRGQGGEQYF. CDR3 coding DNA: TGTGCCACCCGACGGGGGCAGGGCGGCGAGCAGTACTTC.

This clonotype was picked up a small number of times. The rearrangement uses TRBV5-5 and TRBJ2-3; the D gene could be TRBD1 or TRBD2 (6 bases each). Deletions cut 6 bases from V and 4 bases from J, with 24 bases between. CDR3 length: 17 residues. Germline V gene lookup returns CDR1 SGHKS and CDR2 YYEKEE (reference sequence). The CDR3 here is CASTVGSLGGRADTQYF. CDR3 sequence (DNA): TGTGCCAGCACAGTGGGGAGTCTCGGGGGCCGTGCAGATACGCAGTATTTT.

The V gene is TRBV30, the J gene TRBJ1-3; tentatively, D is TRBD1 (5 bases). The CDR3 has 15 amino acids. The V and J ends lost 2 bases and 0 bases respectively, with 11 bases between them. Per germline, CDR1 GTSNPN and CDR2 SVGIG (reference sequence). CDR3 protein: CAWSKGRSSGNTIYF. The CDR3 DNA is TGTGCCTGGAGTAAGGGGAGGAGCTCTGGAAACACCATATATTTT.

This clonotype is a singleton in its sample. The chain employs TRBV5-8 and TRBJ1-1; 11 bases map to TRBD1. This CDR3 is 16 amino acids long. In germline, CDR1 is SGHTS, CDR2 YDEGEE. V dropped 4 bases and J dropped 2; count of bases not matched to a gene: 7. The CDR3 DNA reads TGTGCCAGCAGCCGGACAGGGGGCCTCGGAAACACTGAAGCTTTCTTT. It specifies CASSRTGGLGNTEAFF.

This clonotype was observed many times. The V gene is TRBV6-1, the J gene TRBJ1-2; the D is unclear. Trimming left V 2 bases short and J 2 bases short, with 15 bases between. This CDR3 has 16 residues. The germline gives CDR1 MNHNS, CDR2 SASEGT. CDR3 nucleotide sequence: TGTGCCAGCAGTGAAATTTCGGTCGGATTAAACTATGGCTACACCTTC. It is translated as CASSEISVGLNYGYTF.

This clonotype was seen only a few times. This rearrangement joins TRBV19 to TRBJ2-1; 8 bases align to TRBD1. The J segment lost 8 bases and the V segment lost 3 bases, leaving 9 bases of the junction unmatched. The V gene's germline CDR1 is LNHDA and CDR2 SQIVND (reference sequence). This CDR3 contains 15 residues. The CDR3: CASSIGQGAKDEQFF. The CDR3 nucleotides are TGTGCCAGTAGTATCGGGCAGGGGGCGAAGGATGAGCAGTTCTTC.

The chain joins TRBV11-2 to TRBJ2-2, with 11 bases aligning to TRBD1. CDR3 size: 16 residues. V lost 5 bases, J lost 9 bases, and 11 bases stayed unmatched. The germline V gene has CDR1 SGHAT and CDR2 FQNNGV. CDR3 bases: TGTGCCAGCAGCCTAGGACAGGGGGCAATCGTCCGGGAGCTGTTTTTT. It encodes CASSLGQGAIVRELFF.

This clonotype was observed a few times. This rearrangement joins TRBV9 to TRBJ1-6; TRBD1 is a possible D gene (5 bases). Trimming shortened V by 0 bases and J by 0 bases, and 10 bases separated the two germline ends. The CDR3 spans 17 residues. CDR1 is SGDLS, CDR2 YYNGEE, per germline. This CDR3 reads CASSVGGQGSYNSPLHF. The CDR3 coding sequence is TGTGCCAGCAGCGTAGGCGGGCAGGGCTCCTATAATTCACCCCTCCACTTT.

This clonotype came up many times. The genes are TRBV2 and TRBJ2-1; TRBD2 matches 8 bases. The ends lost 4 bases at V and 5 bases at J; junction bases unmatched: 7. CDR1 is SNHLY, CDR2 FYNNEI, per germline. This CDR3 contains 15 residues. The CDR3 sequence: CASSVEAGVNNEQFF. DNA for the CDR3: TGTGCCAGCAGTGTTGAAGCGGGAGTCAACAATGAGCAGTTCTTC.

The chain uses TRBV10-3 and TRBJ2-1, with D possibly matching TRBD2 (6 bases). The CDR3 loop spans 15 amino acids. Germline CDR1 and CDR2: ENHRY and SYGVKD. Trimming took 9 bases from V and 5 from J, leaving 20 bases between them. CDR3 DNA sequence: TGTGCCATAAGAAAAGCGGGTCCCGCCCACAATGAGCAGTTCTTC. It is translated as CAIRKAGPAHNEQFF.

In this sample, this clonotype turned up a few times. The V call is TRBV20-1, the J call TRBJ2-6, with D hard to call. The CDR3 is 14 amino acids. The ends were cut back, 0 bases at V and 8 bases at J, with 11 bases in the middle. Germline lookup yields CDR1 DFQATT and CDR2 SNEGSKA (reference sequence). CDR3 nucleotides: TGCAGTGCTAGAGAAGGTATAGGCTCCAACGTCCTGACTTTC. This sequence encodes CSAREGIGSNVLTF.

This clonotype was counted ten times or more. This chain links TRBV2 with TRBJ2-3; 11 bases are a match to TRBD2. This CDR3 spans 14 amino acids. With V trimmed by 8 bases and J by 5 bases, 6 bases remained unmatched. Looked up from germline, CDR1 is SNHLY and CDR2 is FYNNEI. This CDR3 reads CASVPTSGKDTQYF. CDR3 coding DNA: TGTGCCAGCGTTCCGACTAGCGGGAAAGATACGCAGTATTTT.

This chain joins TRBV7-9 and TRBJ2-1, with TRBD2 matching 7 bases. Germline V gene sequence: CDR1 SEHNR, CDR2 FQNEAQ (reference sequence). V lost 3 bases to trimming and J lost 5 bases; unmatched junction nucleotides: 16. The CDR3 contains 18 residues. CDR3 protein: CASSLGRVFGTTNNEQFF. As DNA, the CDR3 is TGTGCCAGCAGCTTGGGGAGGGTGTTCGGGACTACTAACAATGAGCAGTTCTTC.

This clonotype appeared a few times. The V call is TRBV24-1, the J call TRBJ2-1; the match to TRBD2 covers 8 bases. The CDR3 runs to 18 residues. Germline V gives CDR1 KGHDR, CDR2 SFDVKD. V trimming: 5 bases; J trimming: 1 base; junction bases outside the gene matches: 12. CDR3 protein: CATSVSSGSPISYNEQFF. CDR3 DNA sequence: TGTGCCACCAGTGTCAGCAGCGGGAGCCCGATTTCCTACAATGAGCAGTTCTTC.

This clonotype has only one observation. The chain is built from TRBV7-2 and TRBJ2-2, with D possibly being TRBD1 (5 bases). Germline V gene lookup returns CDR1 SGHTA and CDR2 FQGNSA. The germline V and J ends were trimmed by 4 bases and 6 bases, with 18 bases remaining between them. The CDR3 covers 16 residues. The CDR3 DNA reads as TGTGCCAGCAGCTCTGCTAATCCCCAGGGCCCCGGGGAGCTGTTTTTT. Translation gives CASSSANPQGPGELFF.

The J gene is TRBJ1-2, the V gene TRBV28, with D possibly being TRBD1 (5 bases). Germline values: CDR1 MDHEN, CDR2 SYDVKM. V was pared by 5 bases and J by 4 bases, with 26 bases between. The CDR3 totals 18 residues. Here the CDR3 reads CASSIMGGGDGSLYGYTF. In DNA, the CDR3 is TGTGCCAGCAGTATTATGGGGGGAGGGGACGGAAGCCTCTATGGCTACACCTTC.

The chain links TRBV15 to TRBJ1-3; no reliable D call. The CDR3 has 13 amino acids. Germline V gene sequence: CDR1 LNHNV, CDR2 YYDKDF (reference sequence). V lost 0 bases, J lost 4 bases, and 4 bases lay in between. This CDR3 reads CATSREKGNTIYF. The CDR3 region has the DNA TGTGCCACCAGCAGAGAAAAAGGAAACACCATATATTTT.

This chain links TRBV2 with TRBJ2-1; 8 bases map to TRBD2. This CDR3 is built from 13 residues. The V gene's germline CDR1 is SNHLY and CDR2 FYNNEI. J lost 9 bases, V lost 2 bases, and 3 bases had no gene match. The CDR3 bases are TGTGCCAGCAGTGAAAGCGGGAGCAGTGAGCAGTTCTTC. This encodes CASSESGSSEQFF.

This clonotype has more than one count but fewer than ten. This may arise from a read error, as a much more abundant clone is one base away. The rearrangement joins TRBV2 to TRBJ1-1; unclear D gene. This CDR3 has 12 amino acids. Germline CDR1 and CDR2: SNHLY and FYNNEI. The V end lost 10 bases, the J end lost 5 bases, and 14 bases lay between the germline ends. The CDR3 DNA is TGTGCCAACAGAGACCGGATGACTGAAGCTTTCTTT. Protein: CANRDRMTEAFF.

The chain combines TRBV19 with TRBJ2-5; 10 nucleotides agree with TRBD2. CDR3 length equals 16 residues. V shed 1 base and J 5 bases; nucleotides not matched to a gene: 7. The V gene's germline CDR1 is LNHDA and CDR2 SQIVND (reference sequence). CDR3 sequence: CASSIGLAGGLETQYF. The CDR3 DNA sequence: TGTGCCAGTAGTATAGGGTTAGCGGGAGGTCTGGAGACCCAGTACTTC.

The sample holds many counts of this clonotype. V usage is TRBV2 and J usage is TRBJ2-1, with a weak D call TRBD2 (6 bases). The germline V gene has CDR1 SNHLY and CDR2 FYNNEI. V gave up 8 bases and J gave up 3 bases, with 8 bases separating them. The CDR3 spans 12 residues. The CDR3 spells CASGLLYNEQFF. Written as DNA, the CDR3 is TGTGCCAGCGGACTACTCTACAATGAGCAGTTCTTC.

The genes are TRBV24-1 and TRBJ1-2, with a tentative D call TRBD1 (5 bases). V was trimmed by 3 bases and J by 4 bases, leaving 17 bases between them. The germline CDR1 and CDR2 sequences are KGHDR and SFDVKD. This CDR3 is built from 16 residues. For the CDR3, the DNA is TGTGCCACCAGTGATCGGGACGCCTTGGGGTCCTATGGCTACACCTTC. It encodes CATSDRDALGSYGYTF.

At least ten counts were recorded for this clonotype. The rearrangement uses TRBV15 and TRBJ1-1; weak D call: TRBD1 (5 bases). This CDR3 is built from 13 residues. CDR1 and CDR2 (germline): LNHNV, YYDKDF (reference sequence). V shed 1 base and J shed 3 bases, with 6 bases lying between them. CDR3 residues: CATSRGGDTEAFF. CDR3 nucleotide sequence: TGTGCCACCAGCAGAGGGGGGGACACTGAAGCTTTCTTT. The whole variable domain, remainder taken from reference TRBV15 and TRBJ1-1, is DAMVIQNPRYQVTQFGKPVTLSCSQTLNHNVMYWYQQKSSQAPKLLFHYYDKDFNNEADTPDNFQSRRPNTSFCFLDIRSPGLGDTAMYLCATSRGGDTEAFFGQGTRLTVV.

With regard to this clonotype: Likely a read error: the CDR3 ends without its conserved phenylalanine or tryptophan. This chain uses TRBV7-9 with TRBJ1-6; perhaps TRBD1 as D (6 bases). V was shortened by 4 bases and J by 7 bases, with 11 bases between the two germline ends. The CDR3 covers 14 residues. Germline V gene sequence: CDR1 SEHNR, CDR2 FQNEAQ (reference sequence). The CDR3 sequence: CASSYGQNNSPLHL. DNA for the CDR3: TGTGCCAGCAGCTACGGACAGAACAATTCACCCCTCCACCTT.

The table lists this clonotype with many counts. CDR3 sequence: CASGLSPVGTDTQYF. The CDR3 DNA reads TGTGCTAGTGGTTTGTCCCCTGTGGGCACAGATACGCAGTATTTT. This chain links TRBV12-5 with TRBJ2-3; D remains unclear. The CDR3 runs to 15 residues. In germline, CDR1 is LGHNT, CDR2 FRNRAP. V was clipped by 2 bases and J by 1 base, with 10 bases between them. The full variable domain, completed using reference TRBV12-5 and TRBJ2-3, is DARVTQTPRHKVTEMGQEVTMRCQPILGHNTVFWYRQTMMQGLELLAYFRNRAPLDDSGMPKDRFSAEMPDATLATLKIQPSEPRDSAVYFCASGLSPVGTDTQYFGPGTRLTVL.

The chain uses TRBV7-9 and TRBJ2-1, with D perhaps TRBD1 (5 bases). CDR3 length: 15 amino acids. Germline V lookup: CDR1 SEHNR, CDR2 FQNEAQ (reference sequence). V lost 8 bases, J lost 3 bases, and 17 bases lay in between. CDR3 nucleotide sequence: TGTGCCAGCGAAAAAGGACCACAGGTCTACAATGAGCAGTTCTTC. Translated: CASEKGPQVYNEQFF.

This clonotype was detected many times. The chain uses TRBV9 and TRBJ1-1, with D unclear. Between the trimmed V and J ends, which lost 4 bases and 4 bases, there was a span of 17 bases. Germline V gives CDR1 SGDLS, CDR2 YYNGEE. This CDR3 spans 15 amino acids. CDR3 DNA sequence: TGTGCCAGCAGCAACCCCCTCGGAGGCGCCACTGAAGCTTTCTTT. This gives the protein CASSNPLGGATEAFF.

The rearrangement links TRBV27 to TRBJ2-5; 13 positions match TRBD2. Germline-derived CDR1 and CDR2 are MNHEY and SMNVEV (reference sequence). The CDR3 length is 18 residues. J was trimmed by 7 bases and V by 2 bases; bases with no gene match: 13. The CDR3 nucleotides read TGTGCCAGCAGTTTAAAGCCACGACTAGCGGGAGGCCCGGGGACCCAGTACTTC. Amino acids: CASSLKPRLAGGPGTQYF.